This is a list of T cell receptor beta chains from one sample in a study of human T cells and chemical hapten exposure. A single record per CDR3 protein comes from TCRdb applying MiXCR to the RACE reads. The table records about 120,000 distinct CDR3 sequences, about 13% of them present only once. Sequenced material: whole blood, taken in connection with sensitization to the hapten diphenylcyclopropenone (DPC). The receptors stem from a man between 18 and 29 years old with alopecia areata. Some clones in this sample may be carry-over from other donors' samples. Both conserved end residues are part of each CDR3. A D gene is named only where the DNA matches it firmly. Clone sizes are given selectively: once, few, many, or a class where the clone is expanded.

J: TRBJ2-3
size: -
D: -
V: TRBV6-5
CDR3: CASSLRGGRGDTQYF
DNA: TGTGCCAGCAGCTTGCGCGGCGGGCGGGGAGATACGCAGTATTTT

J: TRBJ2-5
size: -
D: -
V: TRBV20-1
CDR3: CSARYGETQYF
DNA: TGCAGTGCTAGATATGGAGAGACCCAGTACTTC

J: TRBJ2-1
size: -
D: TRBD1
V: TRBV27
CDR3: CASSPWTGGHNEQFF
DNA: TGTGCCAGCAGTCCCTGGACAGGGGGTCATAATGAGCAGTTCTTC

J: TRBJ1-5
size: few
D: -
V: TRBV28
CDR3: CASNRTPQHF
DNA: TGTGCCAGCAATCGGACACCCCAGCATTTT

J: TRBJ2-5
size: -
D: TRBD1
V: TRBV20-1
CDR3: CSARGTGGARLGQETQYF
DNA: TGCAGTGCTAGGGGCACAGGGGGCGCGCGGCTAGGGCAAGAGACCCAGTACTTC

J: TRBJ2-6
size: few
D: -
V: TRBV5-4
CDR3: CASSQARANVLTF
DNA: TGTGCCAGCAGCCAGGCCCGGGCCAACGTCCTGACTTTC

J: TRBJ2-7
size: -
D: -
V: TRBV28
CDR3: CASSFETHDQYF
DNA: TGTGCCAGCAGTTTTGAGACGCACGACCAGTACTTC

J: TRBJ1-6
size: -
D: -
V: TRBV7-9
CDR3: CASSGPDWGNSPLHF
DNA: TGTGCCAGCAGCGGACCGGATTGGGGCAATTCACCCCTCCACTTT

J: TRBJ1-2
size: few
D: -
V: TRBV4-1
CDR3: CASSQAESNYGYTF
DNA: TGCGCCAGCAGCCAGGCAGAGTCTAACTATGGCTACACCTTC

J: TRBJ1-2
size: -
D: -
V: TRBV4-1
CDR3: CASSQDNYGYTF
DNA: TGCGCCAGCAGCCAAGACAACTATGGCTACACCTTC

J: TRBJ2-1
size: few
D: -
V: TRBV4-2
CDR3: CASSRVGGGLGDNEQFF
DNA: TGTGCCAGCAGCCGAGTTGGCGGGGGCCTCGGGGACAATGAGCAGTTCTTC

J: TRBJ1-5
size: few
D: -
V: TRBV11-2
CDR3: CASSFQGYSNQPQHF
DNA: TGTGCCAGCAGCTTTCAGGGATATAGCAATCAGCCCCAGCATTTT

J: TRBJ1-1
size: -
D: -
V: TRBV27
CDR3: CASSLSGEMNTEAFF
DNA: TGTGCCAGCAGTTTATCGGGGGAGATGAACACTGAAGCTTTCTTT

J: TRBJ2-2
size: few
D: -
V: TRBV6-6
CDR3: CASSTHRGGSTGELFF
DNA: TGTGCCAGCAGTACCCACAGGGGAGGAAGCACCGGGGAGCTGTTTTTT